A selection of T cell receptor beta chains follows, all from one sample in a study of cytomegalovirus exposure and HLA in healthy donors. The protocol was immunoSEQ multiplex PCR, while the TCRdb copy is restricted to in-frame clones and leaves out a portion. The sample lists some 150,000 clones; around 68% were seen once. Sequencing used PBMCs. The receptors come from a man in his forties in good health and CMV-seronegative. CDR3s include the opening cysteine and the closing phenylalanine or tryptophan. The order of the fields is CDR3 length, clone size, J gene, V gene, D gene, CDR3 protein, CDR3 DNA. D genes are given only for firm matches. Only part of the rows carry a size: once, few, many, or a class if the clone is expanded.

CDR3 length: 14; clone size: few; J gene: TRBJ2-1; V gene: TRBV5-1; D gene: -; CDR3 protein: CASSRDLRDNEQFF; CDR3 DNA: TGCGCCAGCAGCCGGGACTTGCGGGACAATGAGCAGTTCTTC
CDR3 length: 15; clone size: -; J gene: TRBJ2-7; V gene: TRBV9; D gene: TRBD2; CDR3 protein: CASSVGSSGSYEQYF; CDR3 DNA: TGTGCCAGCAGCGTAGGGAGTAGCGGGAGCTACGAGCAGTACTTC
CDR3 length: 16; clone size: once; J gene: TRBJ2-2; V gene: TRBV28; D gene: TRBD2; CDR3 protein: CASSSQRGGNTGELFF; CDR3 DNA: TGTGCCAGCAGTTCCCAGCGGGGGGGTAACACCGGGGAGCTGTTTTTT
CDR3 length: 12; clone size: -; J gene: TRBJ2-3; V gene: TRBV6-6; D gene: TRBD2; CDR3 protein: CASRGGEDTQYF; CDR3 DNA: TGTGCCAGCAGGGGAGGGGAAGATACGCAGTATTTT
CDR3 length: 16; clone size: -; J gene: TRBJ2-2; V gene: TRBV7-6; D gene: -; CDR3 protein: CASTRSGTPMAGELFF; CDR3 DNA: TGTGCCAGCACTCGGAGTGGGACACCGATGGCCGGGGAGCTGTTTTTT
CDR3 length: 13; clone size: -; J gene: TRBJ2-2; V gene: TRBV7-6; D gene: -; CDR3 protein: CASSPRRAGELFF; CDR3 DNA: TGTGCCAGCAGCCCCCGGAGGGCCGGGGAGCTGTTTTTT
CDR3 length: 11; clone size: -; J gene: TRBJ2-3; V gene: TRBV12-5; D gene: -; CDR3 protein: CASGYGDTQYF; CDR3 DNA: TGTGCTAGTGGTTACGGAGATACGCAGTATTTT
CDR3 length: 14; clone size: few; J gene: TRBJ1-5; V gene: TRBV6-1; D gene: TRBD1; CDR3 protein: CACLMTGGDQPQHF; CDR3 DNA: TGTGCCTGCCTAATGACAGGGGGCGATCAGCCCCAGCATTTT
CDR3 length: 15; clone size: -; J gene: TRBJ1-5; V gene: TRBV7-8; D gene: -; CDR3 protein: CASSLDEGWNQPQHF; CDR3 DNA: TGTGCCAGCAGCTTAGACGAGGGTTGGAATCAGCCCCAGCATTTT
CDR3 length: 15; clone size: -; J gene: TRBJ2-7; V gene: TRBV27; D gene: TRBD1; CDR3 protein: CASSFSGQGTYEQYF; CDR3 DNA: TGTGCCAGCAGTTTTTCGGGACAGGGTACGTACGAGCAGTACTTC
CDR3 length: 15; clone size: few; J gene: TRBJ1-2; V gene: TRBV5-1; D gene: TRBD1; CDR3 protein: CASSPRTGGNYGYTF; CDR3 DNA: TGCGCCAGCAGCCCCCGGACAGGAGGAAACTATGGCTACACCTTC
CDR3 length: 12; clone size: few; J gene: TRBJ2-7; V gene: TRBV29-1; D gene: -; CDR3 protein: CSVEGSSYEQYF; CDR3 DNA: TGCAGCGTTGAAGGGAGCTCCTACGAGCAGTACTTC
CDR3 length: 16; clone size: -; J gene: TRBJ2-3; V gene: TRBV7-2; D gene: TRBD2; CDR3 protein: CASSNLLAGGPDTQYF; CDR3 DNA: TGTGCCAGCAGCAACCTACTAGCGGGAGGGCCGGATACGCAGTATTTT
CDR3 length: 11; clone size: -; J gene: TRBJ2-1; V gene: TRBV7-7; D gene: -; CDR3 protein: CASRSGVGQFF; CDR3 DNA: TGTGCTAGCAGATCCGGAGTGGGGCAGTTCTTC
CDR3 length: 15; clone size: few; J gene: TRBJ1-3; V gene: TRBV27; D gene: TRBD1; CDR3 protein: CASSPGTDVGNTIYF; CDR3 DNA: TGTGCCAGCAGTCCCGGGACAGATGTTGGAAACACCATATATTTT
CDR3 length: 16; clone size: -; J gene: TRBJ1-4; V gene: TRBV14; D gene: -; CDR3 protein: CASSPILEKDNEKLFF; CDR3 DNA: TGTGCCAGCAGCCCGATCTTGGAGAAAGATAATGAAAAACTGTTTTTT
CDR3 length: 11; clone size: few; J gene: TRBJ1-1; V gene: TRBV2; D gene: -; CDR3 protein: CASIEYTEAFF; CDR3 DNA: TGTGCCAGCATAGAGTACACTGAAGCTTTCTTT
CDR3 length: 17; clone size: -; J gene: TRBJ2-3; V gene: TRBV4-2; D gene: TRBD2; CDR3 protein: CASSQDGAGVVSDTQYF; CDR3 DNA: TGTGCCAGCAGCCAAGATGGGGCGGGAGTGGTATCAGATACGCAGTATTTT
CDR3 length: 15; clone size: -; J gene: TRBJ2-7; V gene: TRBV28; D gene: TRBD1; CDR3 protein: CASSSDRATSYEQYF; CDR3 DNA: TGTGCCAGCAGTTCCGACAGGGCCACATCCTACGAGCAGTACTTC
CDR3 length: 18; clone size: -; J gene: TRBJ2-7; V gene: TRBV4-1; D gene: TRBD2; CDR3 protein: CASSLQVFTGLAEGEQYF; CDR3 DNA: TGCGCCAGCAGCCTACAAGTTTTTACGGGACTAGCGGAAGGCGAGCAGTACTTC
CDR3 length: 18; clone size: -; J gene: TRBJ2-4; V gene: TRBV28; D gene: -; CDR3 protein: CASSFRPRDTLAKNIQYF; CDR3 DNA: TGTGCCAGCAGTTTTCGCCCGCGGGATACCCTAGCCAAAAACATTCAGTACTTC
CDR3 length: 13; clone size: -; J gene: TRBJ2-7; V gene: TRBV7-8; D gene: -; CDR3 protein: CASSRGGSYEQYF; CDR3 DNA: TGTGCCAGCAGCAGGGGGGGCTCCTACGAGCAGTACTTC
CDR3 length: 16; clone size: -; J gene: TRBJ2-2; V gene: TRBV19; D gene: TRBD2; CDR3 protein: CASSIRLAGLTGELFF; CDR3 DNA: TGTGCCAGTAGTATCCGACTAGCGGGTTTAACCGGGGAGCTGTTTTTT
CDR3 length: 14; clone size: few; J gene: TRBJ1-6; V gene: TRBV5-5; D gene: TRBD1; CDR3 protein: CASSLGTGRAPLHF; CDR3 DNA: TGTGCCAGCAGCCTAGGGACAGGGCGGGCACCCCTCCACTTT
CDR3 length: 15; clone size: -; J gene: TRBJ2-2; V gene: TRBV6-5; D gene: TRBD2; CDR3 protein: CAIARLAGTTGELFF; CDR3 DNA: TGTGCCATCGCCCGGCTAGCGGGTACTACAGGGGAGCTGTTTTTT
CDR3 length: 13; clone size: once; J gene: TRBJ2-1; V gene: TRBV29-1; D gene: TRBD2; CDR3 protein: CSVAGGTYNEQFF; CDR3 DNA: TGCAGCGTAGCGGGAGGTACGTACAATGAGCAGTTCTTC
CDR3 length: 13; clone size: few; J gene: TRBJ1-2; V gene: TRBV7-9; D gene: TRBD1; CDR3 protein: CASSPGTDYGYTF; CDR3 DNA: TGTGCCAGCAGCCCCGGGACAGACTATGGCTACACCTTC
CDR3 length: 14; clone size: few; J gene: TRBJ2-1; V gene: TRBV7-9; D gene: TRBD2; CDR3 protein: CASSSSGLGNEQFF; CDR3 DNA: TGTGCCAGCAGTTCTAGCGGCCTCGGGAATGAGCAGTTCTTC
CDR3 length: 16; clone size: -; J gene: TRBJ2-7; V gene: TRBV9; D gene: -; CDR3 protein: CASSAAADSARYEQYF; CDR3 DNA: TGTGCCAGCAGCGCCGCAGCGGACAGCGCCAGGTACGAGCAGTACTTC
CDR3 length: 16; clone size: -; J gene: TRBJ2-5; V gene: TRBV19; D gene: TRBD1; CDR3 protein: CASSPWDRGDPGTQYF; CDR3 DNA: TGTGCCAGTAGTCCTTGGGACAGGGGCGACCCGGGGACCCAGTACTTC
CDR3 length: 16; clone size: -; J gene: TRBJ2-1; V gene: TRBV10-3; D gene: -; CDR3 protein: CAISELRDIFYNEQFF; CDR3 DNA: TGTGCCATCAGTGAGCTCCGGGACATTTTTTACAATGAGCAGTTCTTC
CDR3 length: 16; clone size: -; J gene: TRBJ1-2; V gene: TRBV14; D gene: -; CDR3 protein: CASSSRGGAPIYGYTF; CDR3 DNA: TGTGCCAGCAGCTCAAGAGGAGGGGCGCCCATCTATGGCTACACCTTC
CDR3 length: 14; clone size: few; J gene: TRBJ1-2; V gene: TRBV19; D gene: TRBD1; CDR3 protein: CASSATGGEHGYTF; CDR3 DNA: TGTGCCAGTAGTGCGACAGGGGGCGAACATGGCTACACCTTC
CDR3 length: 13; clone size: -; J gene: TRBJ2-5; V gene: TRBV29-1; D gene: TRBD2; CDR3 protein: CSVGGRASETQYF; CDR3 DNA: TGCAGCGTGGGTGGGAGGGCCAGCGAGACCCAGTACTTC
CDR3 length: 17; clone size: -; J gene: TRBJ2-1; V gene: TRBV10-1; D gene: TRBD1; CDR3 protein: CASRQLGQLISYNEQFF; CDR3 DNA: TGCGCCAGCAGGCAACTGGGACAGCTAATTTCCTACAATGAGCAGTTCTTC
CDR3 length: 14; clone size: few; J gene: TRBJ2-7; V gene: TRBV5-1; D gene: TRBD1; CDR3 protein: CASSYLQGAYEQYF; CDR3 DNA: TGCGCCAGCAGCTACTTACAGGGGGCCTACGAGCAGTACTTC
CDR3 length: 15; clone size: few; J gene: TRBJ2-3; V gene: TRBV9; D gene: -; CDR3 protein: CASSVVRGDRDTQYF; CDR3 DNA: TGTGCCAGCAGCGTAGTGAGAGGAGATAGGGATACGCAGTATTTT
CDR3 length: 16; clone size: few; J gene: TRBJ2-7; V gene: TRBV10-3; D gene: TRBD2; CDR3 protein: CAISESGLAETYEQYF; CDR3 DNA: TGTGCCATCAGTGAGTCCGGACTAGCGGAAACCTACGAGCAGTACTTC
CDR3 length: 13; clone size: -; J gene: TRBJ1-4; V gene: TRBV27; D gene: -; CDR3 protein: CASSFQGEEKLFF; CDR3 DNA: TGTGCCAGCAGTTTCCAGGGTGAGGAAAAACTGTTTTTT
CDR3 length: 19; clone size: -; J gene: TRBJ2-6; V gene: TRBV5-4; D gene: TRBD1; CDR3 protein: CASSLGGQGGISGANVLTF; CDR3 DNA: TGTGCCAGCAGCTTGGGGGGACAGGGGGGAATCTCTGGGGCCAACGTCCTGACTTTC
CDR3 length: 17; clone size: once; J gene: TRBJ2-7; V gene: TRBV11-2; D gene: -; CDR3 protein: CASSFLTTGTPGYEQYF; CDR3 DNA: TGTGCCAGCAGCTTCCTAACGACCGGGACTCCAGGCTACGAGCAGTACTTC
CDR3 length: 14; clone size: -; J gene: TRBJ2-2; V gene: TRBV19; D gene: -; CDR3 protein: CASRPGRGGGELFF; CDR3 DNA: TGTGCCAGTAGACCGGGCAGGGGTGGCGGGGAGCTGTTTTTT
CDR3 length: 12; clone size: few; J gene: TRBJ2-3; V gene: TRBV7-9; D gene: -; CDR3 protein: CASSPGTDTQYF; CDR3 DNA: TGTGCCAGCTCCCCCGGTACAGATACGCAGTATTTT
CDR3 length: 16; clone size: -; J gene: TRBJ2-2; V gene: TRBV18; D gene: -; CDR3 protein: CASSPGQGSNTGELFF; CDR3 DNA: TGTGCCAGCTCACCGGGGCAGGGAAGTAACACCGGGGAGCTGTTTTTT
CDR3 length: 16; clone size: few; J gene: TRBJ2-7; V gene: TRBV6-5; D gene: TRBD1; CDR3 protein: CASSYLGTGFSYEQYF; CDR3 DNA: TGTGCCAGCAGTTACCTAGGGACAGGATTCTCCTACGAGCAGTACTTC